The present T cell receptor (beta chain) was sequenced within a study of chemoradiotherapy in HPV16-positive cancers. Across the study: Functional T-cell assays on two HPV16-positive patients' cells defined candidate HPV-specific clones and common TCR motifs. Study-wide results and limits: The functional HPV-specific definition rests on just two HPV16-positive patients. During treatment, candidate HPV-specific clones and E7-related motifs expanded in tumor. HPV-responsive T-cell expansion during chemoradiotherapy was linked to improved recurrence-free survival in HPV16-positive patients.

On this clone itself: What it recognizes is unknown.

There are 14 residues in the CDR3. Germline lookup yields CDR1 SGHTA and CDR2 FQGTGA. With 5 bases removed from V and 4 bases from J, the gap between germline ends came to 13 bases. Profiled with immunoSEQ multiplex PCR; TCRdb holds only in-frame clones, not every one. The data contain about 10,000 clones, 60% to 75% of them singletons. The receptor was isolated from a human donor with HPV-associated anogenital cancer. Sample acquisition took place from a patient who underwent chemoradiotherapy. V and J are TRBV7-3 and TRBJ2-3; D remains unclear. CDR3 in DNA: TGTGCCAGCAGCCCCCTTCCGGCTTCAGATACGCAGTATTTT. This translates into CASSPLPASDTQYF.